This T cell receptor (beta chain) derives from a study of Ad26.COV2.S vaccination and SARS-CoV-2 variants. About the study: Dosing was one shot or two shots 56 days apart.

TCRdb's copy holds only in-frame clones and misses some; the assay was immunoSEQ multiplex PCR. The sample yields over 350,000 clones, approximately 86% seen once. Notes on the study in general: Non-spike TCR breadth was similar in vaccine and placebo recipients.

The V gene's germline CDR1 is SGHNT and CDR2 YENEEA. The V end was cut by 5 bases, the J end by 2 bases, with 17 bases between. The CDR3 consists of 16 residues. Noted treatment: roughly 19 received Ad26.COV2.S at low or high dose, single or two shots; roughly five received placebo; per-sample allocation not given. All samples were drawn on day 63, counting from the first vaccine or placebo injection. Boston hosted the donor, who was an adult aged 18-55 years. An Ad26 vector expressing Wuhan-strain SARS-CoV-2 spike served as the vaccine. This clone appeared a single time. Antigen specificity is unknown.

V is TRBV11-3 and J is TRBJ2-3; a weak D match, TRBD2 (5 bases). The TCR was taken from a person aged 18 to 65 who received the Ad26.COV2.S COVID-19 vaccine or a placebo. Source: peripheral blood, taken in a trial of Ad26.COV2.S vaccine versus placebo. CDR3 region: CASSPSFGENTDTQYF. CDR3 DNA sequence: TGTGCCAGCAGCCCTAGTTTTGGGGAGAACACAGATACGCAGTATTTT.